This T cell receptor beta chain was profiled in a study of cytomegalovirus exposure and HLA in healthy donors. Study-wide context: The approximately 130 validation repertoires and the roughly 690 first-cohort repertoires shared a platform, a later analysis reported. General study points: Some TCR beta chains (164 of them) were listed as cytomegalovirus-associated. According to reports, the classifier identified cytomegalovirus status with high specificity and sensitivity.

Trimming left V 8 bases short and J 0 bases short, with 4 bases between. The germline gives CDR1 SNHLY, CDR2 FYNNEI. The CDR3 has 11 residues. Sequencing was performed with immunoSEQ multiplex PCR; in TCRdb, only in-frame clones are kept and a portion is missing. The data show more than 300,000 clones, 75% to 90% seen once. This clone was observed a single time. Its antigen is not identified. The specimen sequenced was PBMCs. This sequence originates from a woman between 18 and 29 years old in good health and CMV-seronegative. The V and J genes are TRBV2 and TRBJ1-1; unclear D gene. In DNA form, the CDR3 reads TGTGCCAGCTTCATGAACACTGAAGCTTTCTTT. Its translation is CASFMNTEAFF.